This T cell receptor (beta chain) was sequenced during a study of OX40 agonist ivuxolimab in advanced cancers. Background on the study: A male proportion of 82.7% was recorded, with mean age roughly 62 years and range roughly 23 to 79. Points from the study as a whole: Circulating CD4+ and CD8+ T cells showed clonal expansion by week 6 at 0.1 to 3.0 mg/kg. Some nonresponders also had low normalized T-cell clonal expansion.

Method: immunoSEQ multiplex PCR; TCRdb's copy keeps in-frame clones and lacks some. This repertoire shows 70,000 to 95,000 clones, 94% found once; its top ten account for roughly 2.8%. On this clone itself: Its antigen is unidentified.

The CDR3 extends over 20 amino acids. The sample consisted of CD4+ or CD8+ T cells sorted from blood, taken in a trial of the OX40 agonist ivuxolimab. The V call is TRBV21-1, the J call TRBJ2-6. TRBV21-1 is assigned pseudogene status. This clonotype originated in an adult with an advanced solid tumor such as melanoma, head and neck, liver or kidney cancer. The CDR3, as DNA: TGTGCCAGCAGCTCTGGGACCAAGAGACGGAGCCGCTCTGGGGCCAACGTCCTGACTTTC. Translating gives CASSSGTKRRSRSGANVLTF.